This T cell receptor (beta chain) was recovered during a study of early T cells in non-severe SARS-CoV-2 infection. TCRdb used MiXCR to reprocess the 5' RACE reads, holding one entry per CDR3 protein. The top ten hold about 4.6% of the sample, which has around 93,000 distinct CDR3 sequences, 9.5% to 15% seen once. V lost 2 bases and J lost 4, with 14 bases in between. The CDR3 has 15 amino acids. The germline gives CDR1 SEHNR, CDR2 FQNEAQ (reference sequence). The clonotype was recovered from an adult who was a healthcare worker with PCR-confirmed SARS-CoV-2 infection or an uninfected control (not recorded which). The V and J genes are TRBV7-9 and TRBJ1-2; D remains unclear. This specimen was whole blood, taken at baseline. The DNA for the CDR3 is TGTGCCAGCAGCTTACCGGGCAGGACCAGCTATGGCTACACCTTC. It is translated as CASSLPGRTSYGYTF.